The rows below give T cell receptor beta chains drawn from one sample of a study of radiotherapy plus CTLA-4 blockade in lung cancer. Some clones are missing from TCRdb's copy, which holds only in-frame ones; the method was immunoSEQ multiplex PCR. The sample gives 100,000 or so clones, roughly 85% of which show up once; more than 20% is in the top ten. The sample in question was peripheral blood, obtained from a patient treated with radiotherapy plus ipilimumab. These receptors were obtained from a human donor with non-small cell lung cancer that progressed on radiotherapy plus ipilimumab. CDR3s include the opening cysteine and the closing phenylalanine or tryptophan. D genes are given only for firm matches. The size entry is marked missing in some rows and otherwise reads once, few, many or a size class.

size: few; V: TRBV7-9; J: TRBJ1-4; D: -; DNA: TGTGCCAGCAGCTCGTTCGCCGGGAGTGAAAAACTGTTTTTT; CDR3: CASSSFAGSEKLFF
size: few; V: TRBV6-6; J: TRBJ1-5; D: -; DNA: TGTGCCAGCAGTACTCAACAGGGTCAGCCCCAGCATTTT; CDR3: CASSTQQGQPQHF
size: -; V: TRBV27; J: TRBJ1-4; D: -; DNA: TGTGCCAGCAGTTCCTGGGACCAGGGTGAAAAACTGTTTTTT; CDR3: CASSSWDQGEKLFF
size: -; V: TRBV7-9; J: TRBJ2-1; D: TRBD1; DNA: TGTGCCAGCAGCTTGGGACAGGGGAATGAGCAGTTCTTC; CDR3: CASSLGQGNEQFF
size: -; V: TRBV7-3; J: TRBJ2-3; D: -; DNA: TGTGCCAGCAGCTTTTCGGGACTCCCCCCAGATACGCAGTATTTT; CDR3: CASSFSGLPPDTQYF
size: -; V: TRBV19; J: TRBJ1-3; D: -; DNA: TGTGCCAGTAGTATAATGTCAGGACGCTCTGGAAACACCATATATTTT; CDR3: CASSIMSGRSGNTIYF
size: -; V: TRBV14; J: TRBJ1-2; D: TRBD1; DNA: TGTGCCAGCAGCCAAGTGAAACTCCGGGACAGAGACTATGGCTACACCTTC; CDR3: CASSQVKLRDRDYGYTF
size: -; V: TRBV2; J: TRBJ2-1; D: -; DNA: TGTGCCAGCGGCACGCTTCCCATGACGAGGCTCCAAAATGAGCAGTTCTTC; CDR3: CASGTLPMTRLQNEQFF
size: once; V: TRBV6-6; J: TRBJ1-5; D: -; DNA: TGTGCCAGCAGTTACTCGTCGGGGAACAATCAGCCCCAGCATTTT; CDR3: CASSYSSGNNQPQHF
size: -; V: TRBV4-1; J: TRBJ2-3; D: -; DNA: TGCGCCAGCAGCCAACCCACCCGCGGCAGCAGCACAGATACGCAGTATTTT; CDR3: CASSQPTRGSSTDTQYF
size: -; V: TRBV11-2; J: TRBJ2-1; D: -; DNA: TGTGCCAGCAGCTTCCAGCGGAACTCCTACAATGAGCAGTTCTTC; CDR3: CASSFQRNSYNEQFF
size: -; V: TRBV9; J: TRBJ2-7; D: -; DNA: TGTGCCAGCAGCCCACATTCGGTCCAAGGGTCCTACGAGCAGTACTTC; CDR3: CASSPHSVQGSYEQYF
size: -; V: TRBV28; J: TRBJ2-6; D: -; DNA: TGTGCCAGCAGGAAACCCGATGGTACTGGGGCCAACGTCCTGACTTTC; CDR3: CASRKPDGTGANVLTF
size: -; V: TRBV5-8; J: TRBJ2-7; D: -; DNA: TGTGCCAGCAGCCCGGTTATCGGGGTTCGGGGCGAGCAGTACTTC; CDR3: CASSPVIGVRGEQYF